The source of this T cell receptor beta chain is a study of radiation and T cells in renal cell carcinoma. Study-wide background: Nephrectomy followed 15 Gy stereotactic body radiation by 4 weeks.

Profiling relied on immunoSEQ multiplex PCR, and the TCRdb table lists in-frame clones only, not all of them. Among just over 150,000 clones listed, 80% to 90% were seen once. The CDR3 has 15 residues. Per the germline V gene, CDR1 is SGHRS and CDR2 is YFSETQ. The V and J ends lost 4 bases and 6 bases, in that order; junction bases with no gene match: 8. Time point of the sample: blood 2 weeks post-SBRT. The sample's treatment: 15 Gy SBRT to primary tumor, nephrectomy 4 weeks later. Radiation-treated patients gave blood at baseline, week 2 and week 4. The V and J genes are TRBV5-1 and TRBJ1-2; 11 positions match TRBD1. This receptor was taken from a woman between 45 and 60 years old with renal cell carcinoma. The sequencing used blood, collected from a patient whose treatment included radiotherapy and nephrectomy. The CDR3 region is CASSVGTGGRDGYTF. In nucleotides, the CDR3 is TGCGCCAGCAGCGTCGGGACAGGGGGAAGGGATGGCTACACCTTC. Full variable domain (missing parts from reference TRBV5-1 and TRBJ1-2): KAGVTQTPRYLIKTRGQQVTLSCSPISGHRSVSWYQQTPGQGLQFLFEYFSETQRNKGNFPGRFSGRQFSNSRSEMNVSTLELGDSALYLCASSVGTGGRDGYTFGSGTRLTVV.